A selection of T cell receptor beta chains follows, all from one sample in a study of regulatory T cells in long-lasting Graves disease. TCRdb re-derived calls from the multiplex PCR reads in MiXCR, one entry per CDR3 protein. The table shows about half a million distinct CDR3 sequences, with around 11% occurring only once. These data also featured in a second study, about T cells in Graves' hyperthyroidism and ophthalmopathy.

The specimen comprised peripheral blood mononuclear cells (PBMCs), sampled at new diagnosis, from a patient treated with antithyroid drugs. These receptors all come from a young woman with Graves disease. CDR3s include the opening cysteine and the closing phenylalanine or tryptophan. A D gene is named only where the DNA matches it firmly. Only part of the rows carry a size: once, few, many, or a class if the clone is expanded.

>TRBJ2-1|.|many|TRBV7-2
CASSLAWVTSSYNEQFF
TGTGCCAGCAGCTTAGCGTGGGTAACTAGCTCCTACAATGAGCAGTTCTTC
>TRBJ1-1|TRBD1|many|TRBV6-1
CASSSTPTGMNTEAFF
TGTGCCAGCAGCTCCACCCCGACAGGGATGAACACTGAAGCTTTCTTT
>TRBJ1-6|TRBD1|many|TRBV2
CASSSGTGTSPLHF
TGTGCCAGTTCCTCCGGGACAGGTACTTCACCCCTCCACTTT
>TRBJ2-6|.|many|TRBV3-1
CASSQVWPLGANVLTF
TGTGCCAGCAGCCAAGTATGGCCTCTCGGGGCCAACGTCCTGACTTTC
>TRBJ1-5|TRBD1|many|TRBV6-5
CASSSAFGTGGELQQPQHF
TGTGCCAGCAGTTCTGCTTTCGGAACAGGGGGCGAATTACAACAGCCCCAGCATTTT
>TRBJ2-7|.|many|TRBV11-3
CASSFYPTGLYEQYF
TGTGCCAGCAGCTTTTACCCTACAGGGCTCTACGAGCAGTACTTC
>TRBJ1-2|.|many|TRBV18
CASSPSQGLGYTF
TGTGCCAGCTCACCATCACAGGGACTTGGCTACACCTTC
>TRBJ2-5|.|.|TRBV19
CASSTRREYQETQYF
TGTGCCAGTAGTACCCGACGGGAGTACCAAGAGACCCAGTACTTC
>TRBJ2-3|.|few|TRBV20-1
CSAGEGDWPSTDTQYF
TGCAGTGCTGGAGAGGGAGACTGGCCCTCCACAGATACGCAGTATTTT
>TRBJ2-3|.|few|TRBV6-2/TRBV6-3
CASSYSDSGGGDTQYF
TGTGCCAGCAGTTACTCGGATAGCGGAGGAGGCGATACGCAGTATTTT
>TRBJ2-3|.|.|TRBV20-1
CSARAPPSYVTDTQYF
TGCAGTGCTAGAGCCCCGCCTAGTTATGTCACAGATACGCAGTATTTT
>TRBJ1-1|.|many|TRBV7-6
CASSAGDGRYTEAFF
TGTGCCAGCAGCGCCGGGGACGGGAGGTACACTGAAGCTTTCTTT
>TRBJ2-7|.|.|TRBV19
CASSRTWGNYEQYF
TGTGCCAGTAGCAGGACATGGGGTAACTACGAGCAGTACTTC
>TRBJ2-1|TRBD1|many|TRBV7-9
CASSPTGTVYNEQFF
TGTGCCAGCAGCCCGACCGGGACAGTCTACAATGAGCAGTTCTTC
>TRBJ2-7|.|many|TRBV25-1
CASSEFGGTEQYF
TGTGCCAGCAGTGAGTTTGGGGGTACCGAGCAGTACTTC
>TRBJ2-1|TRBD1|few|TRBV24-1
CATSAPGTGEDNEQFF
TGTGCCACCAGTGCCCCCGGGACAGGGGAGGACAATGAGCAGTTCTTC
>TRBJ2-3|.|many|TRBV27
CASSRPPSDTQYF
TGTGCCAGCAGCCGACCACCCTCAGATACGCAGTATTTT
>TRBJ1-6|.|many|TRBV2
CASRTENSAPLHF
TGTGCCAGCAGGACGGAGAATAGTGCACCCCTCCACTTT
>TRBJ2-7|.|many|TRBV18
CASSPVPQPPSTYEQYF
TGTGCCAGCTCACCAGTTCCCCAACCACCTAGTACCTACGAGCAGTACTTC
>TRBJ1-1|TRBD1|.|TRBV20-1
CSARQGARDTEAFF
TGCAGTGCTAGACAGGGGGCTCGGGATACTGAAGCTTTCTTT
>TRBJ2-3|TRBD2|many|TRBV7-9
CASSLGLAGGRTDTQYF
TGTGCCAGCAGCTTAGGGCTAGCGGGAGGCCGCACAGATACGCAGTATTTT
>TRBJ1-3|.|many|TRBV11-2
CASSFSGNRNTIYF
TGTGCCAGCAGCTTCTCTGGGAATCGAAACACCATATATTTT
>TRBJ2-1|.|many|TRBV7-2
CASSLGWAYNEQFF
TGTGCCAGCAGCCTCGGGTGGGCATACAATGAGCAGTTCTTC
>TRBJ1-1|TRBD1|few|TRBV11-2
CASRIQGAVNTEAFF
TGTGCCAGCAGAATCCAGGGGGCGGTGAACACTGAAGCTTTCTTT
>TRBJ1-1|.|many|TRBV28
CASSSPPNSLWAFF
TGTGCCAGCAGCTCTCCCCCAAATTCCCTGTGGGCTTTCTTT